These 2 T cell receptor beta chains originate from one sample sequenced in a study of blood T cell repertoires in COVID-19. Data came from immunoSEQ multiplex PCR; TCRdb stores just in-frame clones and leaves some out. This table holds 250,000 to 350,000 clones, 84% found once. Sequenced input: peripheral blood. Receptor source: a person aged 65 to 79 with COVID-19, enrolled during active disease.

The J gene is TRBJ2-6, the V gene TRBV6-2 or TRBV6-3, with 11 bases fitting TRBD1. Germline V gene lookup returns CDR1 MNHEY and CDR2 SVGEGT. With 6 bases clipped from V and 2 bases from J, the junction kept 6 bases outside the gene matches. The CDR3 loop spans 17 amino acids. The chain's CDR3 is CASSSRTGGAGANVLTF. DNA for the CDR3: TGTGCCAGCAGCTCTCGGACAGGGGGCGCTGGGGCCAACGTCCTGACTTTC.

Regarding this clone: At one of its ends the junction is not consistent with the germline gene, which may arise from a read error. The genes are TRBV11-2 and TRBJ1-4; unclear D gene. This CDR3 has 14 amino acids. In germline, CDR1 is SGHAT, CDR2 FQNNGV. CDR3 sequence (DNA): TGTGCCAGCAGCATAGACACTAGGGCTGGGAAACTGTTTTTT. Translating it yields CASSIDTRAGKLFF.